Listed below are T cell receptor beta chains from one sample, sequenced in a study of blood T cell repertoires in COVID-19. TCRdb keeps only in-frame clones here, not all; method: immunoSEQ multiplex PCR. Among about 190,000 clones listed, 70% to 90% were seen once. Input material: peripheral blood. The receptor source for this set is a human donor in a cohort sampled during active COVID-19. Each CDR3 is given with its conserved first and last residue. Fields, in order: clone size, V gene, J gene, D gene, CDR3 protein, CDR3 DNA. The D gene is left open where the match is weak. Only part of the rows carry a size: once, few, many, or a class if the clone is expanded.

-	TRBV7-2	TRBJ2-3	TRBD2	CASSLVMFGLAGISTQYF	TGTGCCAGCAGCTTAGTAATGTTCGGACTAGCGGGGATTAGTACGCAGTATTTT
-	TRBV2	TRBJ2-7	-	CASRLYRETYEQYF	TGTGCCAGCAGATTATACAGGGAAACCTACGAGCAGTACTTC
-	TRBV18	TRBJ2-6	-	CASSPSELGANVLTF	TGTGCCAGCTCACCCTCCGAACTCGGGGCCAACGTCCTGACTTTC
once	TRBV27	TRBJ2-7	-	CASSPNRDSYEQYF	TGTGCCAGCAGTCCGAACAGGGACTCCTACGAGCAGTACTTC
-	TRBV12-5	TRBJ1-2	-	CASGLGQNYGYTF	TGTGCTAGTGGTTTGGGGCAGAACTATGGCTACACCTTC
-	TRBV3-1/TRBV3-2	TRBJ2-7	TRBD2	CASSQATSGGHSSYEQYF	TGCGCCAGCAGCCAAGCAACTAGCGGGGGGCATAGCTCCTACGAGCAGTACTTC
-	TRBV11-3	TRBJ2-5	TRBD1	CASSQQGQGNQETQYF	TGTGCCAGCAGCCAGCAAGGACAGGGAAACCAAGAGACCCAGTACTTC
-	TRBV27	TRBJ1-4	TRBD1	CASSFNRGEKLFF	TGTGCCAGCAGTTTCAACAGGGGGGAAAAACTGTTTTTT
-	TRBV3-1/TRBV3-2	TRBJ2-7	-	CASSQDPTASSYEQYF	TGTGCCAGCAGCCAAGATCCGACAGCTTCCTCCTACGAGCAGTACTTC
-	TRBV4-3	TRBJ2-7	-	CASSQGLSYEQYF	TGCGCCAGCAGCCAGGGACTGTCCTACGAGCAGTACTTC
once	TRBV6-4	TRBJ2-2	-	CASSVSSGSGELFF	TGTGCCAGCAGTGTCTCCTCCGGTAGCGGGGAGCTGTTTTTT
-	TRBV5-1	TRBJ2-5	-	CASSLATGTIQETQYF	TGCGCCAGCAGCTTGGCCACCGGGACAATTCAAGAGACCCAGTACTTC
-	TRBV2	TRBJ2-5	TRBD1	CASSLWTGGFETQYF	TGTGCCAGCAGTCTTTGGACAGGGGGATTTGAGACCCAGTACTTC
-	TRBV27	TRBJ1-1	TRBD1	CASSLLGQGVGTEAFF	TGTGCCAGCAGTTTATTGGGACAGGGGGTCGGCACTGAAGCTTTCTTT
-	TRBV27	TRBJ2-7	TRBD2	CASSSRSGRGLYEQYF	TGTGCCAGCAGTTCGCGGAGCGGGAGGGGCCTCTACGAGCAGTACTTC
-	TRBV6-5	TRBJ2-3	TRBD1	CASSYAGGFRTDTQYF	TGTGCCAGCAGTTACGCAGGGGGATTTCGCACAGATACGCAGTATTTT
once	TRBV5-5	TRBJ1-4	TRBD1	CASSVTGATNEKLFF	TGTGCCAGCAGCGTTACAGGGGCAACTAATGAAAAACTGTTTTTT
-	TRBV10-2	TRBJ2-3	TRBD2	CASSIGTSSTDTQYF	TGCGCCAGCAGTATAGGGACTAGCAGCACAGATACGCAGTATTTT
-	TRBV27	TRBJ2-7	TRBD2	CASRPGRGGSSYEQYF	TGTGCCAGCAGGCCCGGGAGGGGGGGTTCTTCTTACGAGCAGTACTTC
-	TRBV7-2	TRBJ2-3	TRBD1	CASSRGQTADTQYF	TGTGCCAGCAGCCGGGGACAGACAGCAGATACGCAGTATTTT
-	TRBV6-5	TRBJ1-1	-	CATASGVYTEAFF	TGTGCCACCGCGTCGGGTGTTTACACTGAAGCTTTCTTT
-	TRBV30	TRBJ2-2	TRBD2	CAWSGLAGEGSGELFF	TGTGCCTGGAGTGGACTAGCGGGAGAAGGGTCCGGGGAGCTGTTTTTT
-	TRBV4-3	TRBJ1-4	-	CASSQQQNEKLFF	TGCGCCAGCAGCCAACAACAGAATGAAAAACTGTTTTTT
-	TRBV5-1	TRBJ2-3	TRBD1	CASSLGGGQGTDTQYF	TGCGCCAGCAGCTTGGGAGGTGGACAGGGCACAGATACGCAGTATTTT
-	TRBV28	TRBJ2-7	TRBD2	CASSLRGRVVYEQYF	TGTGCCAGCAGTTTACGCGGGAGAGTGGTCTACGAGCAGTACTTC
-	TRBV7-2	TRBJ1-3	TRBD1	CASSRHRQGGGNTIYF	TGTGCCAGCAGCCGGCATCGACAGGGGGGAGGAAACACCATATATTTT
-	TRBV4-1	TRBJ1-1	-	CASSHPQGRFTEAFF	TGCGCCAGCAGCCACCCTCAGGGGCGCTTCACTGAAGCTTTCTTT
-	TRBV7-2	TRBJ1-6	-	CASSLARGAPLHF	TGTGCCAGCAGCTTAGCACGGGGTGCACCCCTCCACTTT
-	TRBV6-2/TRBV6-3	TRBJ1-4	-	CASSYKGNRYEKLFF	TGTGCCAGCAGTTACAAAGGGAACAGGTATGAAAAACTGTTTTTT
-	TRBV13	TRBJ1-2	TRBD1	CASSSYGTGGGYTF	TGTGCCAGCAGCTCTTACGGGACAGGGGGCGGCTACACCTTC
once	TRBV7-9	TRBJ2-5	-	CASSSGVETQYF	TGTGCCAGCAGCTCAGGGGTAGAGACCCAGTACTTC
-	TRBV10-2	TRBJ2-1	TRBD1	CASSPGTGGFDEQFF	TGCGCCAGCAGCCCCGGGACAGGGGGTTTCGATGAGCAGTTCTTC
-	TRBV9	TRBJ2-1	TRBD2	CASSEAGETYNEQFF	TGTGCCAGCAGCGAGGCGGGGGAAACCTACAATGAGCAGTTCTTC
-	TRBV5-1	TRBJ2-7	-	CASSLIWGHEQYF	TGCGCCAGCAGCTTGATCTGGGGCCACGAGCAGTACTTC
-	TRBV9	TRBJ2-3	-	CASSERQATDTQYF	TGTGCCAGCAGTGAGCGGCAGGCGACAGATACGCAGTATTTT
-	TRBV2	TRBJ2-5	TRBD1	CASTTGGGETQYF	TGTGCCAGCACCACAGGGGGCGGAGAGACCCAGTACTTC
-	TRBV5-1	TRBJ2-3	-	CASSPRGGDPDTQYF	TGCGCCAGCAGTCCACGGGGTGGAGATCCAGATACGCAGTATTTT
-	TRBV5-1	TRBJ1-1	-	CASSPPDRPTEAFF	TGCGCCAGCAGTCCACCGGACAGACCTACTGAAGCTTTCTTT
few	TRBV7-9	TRBJ2-1	TRBD2	CASSLGVAGIEQFF	TGTGCCAGCAGCTTAGGCGTAGCGGGGATTGAGCAGTTCTTC